This is a list of T cell receptor beta chains from one sample in a study of beta chain features in type 1 diabetes. Clones were read by immunoSEQ multiplex PCR, and TCRdb kept only the in-frame ones, dropping some. Of under 350,000 clones detected, about 23% appear once; the ten largest clones hold 0.012%. The material sequenced was naive CD4+ T cells from blood. All receptors derive from a woman in her thirties with type 1 diabetes. CDR3s include the opening cysteine and the closing phenylalanine or tryptophan. The D gene is left open where the match is weak. Size is stated for part of the rows, as once, few or many counts, or as a class when the clone is expanded.

>TRBJ1-2|NA|NA|TRBV29-1|13
CSVGVGSTGGYTF
TGCAGCGTTGGCGTGGGGAGTACTGGTGGCTACACCTTC
>TRBJ2-3|NA|NA|TRBV7-9|14
CASSGDLSTDTQYF
TGTGCCAGCAGCGGGGACTTAAGCACAGATACGCAGTATTTT
>TRBJ1-2|NA|few|TRBV2|13
CASRADSFYGYTF
TGTGCCAGCAGGGCCGACAGTTTCTATGGCTACACCTTC
>TRBJ2-4|TRBD1|NA|TRBV19|14
CASSVRQGGNIQYF
TGTGCCAGTAGTGTTCGACAGGGCGGAAACATTCAGTACTTC
>TRBJ1-2|NA|NA|TRBV2|13
CASSGDTNYGYTF
TGTGCCAGCAGCGGGGATACGAACTATGGCTACACCTTC
>TRBJ1-1|NA|NA|TRBV15|13
CATSRETRTEAFF
TGTGCCACCAGCAGAGAGACCAGGACTGAAGCTTTCTTT
>TRBJ1-1|NA|few|TRBV7-9|16
CASSYGGDPSYSEAFF
TGTGCCAGCAGCTATGGAGGGGACCCTTCTTACTCTGAAGCTTTCTTT
>TRBJ2-1|NA|NA|TRBV9|15
CASSVGAGLPNEQFF
TGTGCCAGCAGCGTAGGGGCGGGACTGCCCAATGAGCAGTTCTTC
>TRBJ2-7|NA|NA|TRBV5-1|13
CASSLAGSYEQYF
TGCGCCAGCAGCTTGGCCGGTTCCTACGAGCAGTACTTC
>TRBJ2-1|TRBD2|few|TRBV29-1|15
CSAKKTSGSVNEQFF
TGCAGCGCCAAAAAGACTAGCGGGAGTGTCAATGAGCAGTTCTTC
>TRBJ1-5|NA|few|TRBV18|14
CASSTRQNNQPQHF
TGTGCCAGCTCAACAAGACAGAACAATCAGCCCCAGCATTTT
>TRBJ2-2|NA|NA|TRBV28|14
CASSLVASTGELFF
TGTGCCAGCAGTTTGGTGGCAAGCACCGGGGAGCTGTTTTTT
>TRBJ2-3|NA|NA|TRBV30|12
CAWSAGGGTQYF
TGTGCCTGGAGCGCTGGAGGAGGTACGCAGTATTTT
>TRBJ1-1|NA|NA|TRBV5-6|15
CASSLPPGHDTEAFF
TGTGCCAGCAGCTTGCCTCCGGGACACGACACTGAAGCTTTCTTT
>TRBJ2-4|TRBD2|NA|TRBV28|17
CASSLSASGRAKNIQYF
TGTGCCAGCAGTTTATCAGCTAGCGGGAGAGCCAAAAACATTCAGTACTTC
>TRBJ1-4|TRBD1|NA|TRBV11-2|14
CASTPGQANEKLFF
TGTGCCAGCACCCCGGGACAGGCTAATGAAAAACTGTTTTTT
>TRBJ2-7|TRBD1|NA|TRBV9|15
CASSVGGQAVYEQYF
TGTGCCAGCAGCGTAGGCGGACAGGCGGTTTACGAGCAGTACTTC
>TRBJ2-6|NA|few|TRBV5-1|16
CASSSPGLSGANVLTF
TGCGCCAGCAGCTCCCCGGGACTCTCTGGGGCCAACGTCCTGACTTTC
>TRBJ1-1|TRBD1|once|TRBV30|15
CAWSGGWDSHTEAFF
TGTGCCTGGAGTGGAGGATGGGACAGCCACACTGAAGCTTTCTTT
>TRBJ1-2|TRBD1|NA|TRBV28|13
CASNTGQGYGYTF
TGTGCCAGCAACACGGGACAGGGTTACGGCTACACCTTC
>TRBJ2-3|NA|NA|TRBV6-5|14
CASSYRRETDTQYF
TGTGCCAGCAGTTACAGAAGGGAGACAGATACGCAGTATTTT
>TRBJ2-1|NA|NA|TRBV25-1|13
CASSVRESTTAFF
TGTGCCAGCAGTGTCCGGGAATCCACAACGGCGTTCTTC
>TRBJ2-1|NA|NA|TRBV5-1|15
CASSSALAPYNEQFF
TGCGCCAGCAGCTCCGCCCTAGCGCCCTACAATGAGCAGTTCTTC
>TRBJ2-6|NA|NA|TRBV5-1|16
CASSKEQGNGANVLTF
TGCGCCAGCAGCAAGGAACAGGGTAACGGGGCCAACGTCCTGACTTTC